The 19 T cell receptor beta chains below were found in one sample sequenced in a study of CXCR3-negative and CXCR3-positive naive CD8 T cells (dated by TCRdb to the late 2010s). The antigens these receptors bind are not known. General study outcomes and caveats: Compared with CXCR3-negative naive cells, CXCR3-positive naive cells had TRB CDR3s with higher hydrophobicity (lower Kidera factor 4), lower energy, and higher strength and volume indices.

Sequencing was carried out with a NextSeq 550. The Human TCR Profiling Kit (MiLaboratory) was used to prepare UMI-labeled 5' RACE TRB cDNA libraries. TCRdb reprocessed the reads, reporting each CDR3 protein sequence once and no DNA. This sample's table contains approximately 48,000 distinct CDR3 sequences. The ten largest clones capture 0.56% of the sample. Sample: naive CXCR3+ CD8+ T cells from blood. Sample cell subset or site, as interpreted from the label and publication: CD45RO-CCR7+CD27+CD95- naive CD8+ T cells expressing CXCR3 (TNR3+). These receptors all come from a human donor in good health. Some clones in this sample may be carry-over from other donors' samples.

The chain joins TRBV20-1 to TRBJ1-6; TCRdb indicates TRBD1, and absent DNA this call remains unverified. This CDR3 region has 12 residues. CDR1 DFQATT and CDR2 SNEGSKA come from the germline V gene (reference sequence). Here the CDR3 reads CSARTDLSPLHF.

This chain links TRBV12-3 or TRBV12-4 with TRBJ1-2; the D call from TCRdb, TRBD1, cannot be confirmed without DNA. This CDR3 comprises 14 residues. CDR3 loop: CASSLGASNYGYTF.

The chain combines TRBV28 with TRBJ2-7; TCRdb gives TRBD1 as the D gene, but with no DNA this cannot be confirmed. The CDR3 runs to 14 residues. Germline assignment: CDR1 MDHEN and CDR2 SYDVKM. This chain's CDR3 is CATLGGTTFYEQYF.

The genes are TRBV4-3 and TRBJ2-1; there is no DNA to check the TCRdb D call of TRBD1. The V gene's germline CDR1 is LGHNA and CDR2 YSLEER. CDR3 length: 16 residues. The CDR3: CASSPADGGADNEQFF.

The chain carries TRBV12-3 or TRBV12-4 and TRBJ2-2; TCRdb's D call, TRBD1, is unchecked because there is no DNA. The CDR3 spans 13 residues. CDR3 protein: CASLPGVTGELFF.

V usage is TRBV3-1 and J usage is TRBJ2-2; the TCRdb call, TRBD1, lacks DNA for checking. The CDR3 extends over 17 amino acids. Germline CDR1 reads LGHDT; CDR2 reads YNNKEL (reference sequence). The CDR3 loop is CASSQGIQGAGTGELFF.

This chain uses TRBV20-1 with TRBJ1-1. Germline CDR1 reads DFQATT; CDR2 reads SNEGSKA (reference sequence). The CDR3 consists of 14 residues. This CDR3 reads CSARDGQRDTEAFF.

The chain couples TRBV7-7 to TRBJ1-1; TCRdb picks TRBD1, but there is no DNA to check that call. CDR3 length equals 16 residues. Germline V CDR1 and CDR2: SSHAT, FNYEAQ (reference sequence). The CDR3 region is CASSSWTGGGNTEAFF.

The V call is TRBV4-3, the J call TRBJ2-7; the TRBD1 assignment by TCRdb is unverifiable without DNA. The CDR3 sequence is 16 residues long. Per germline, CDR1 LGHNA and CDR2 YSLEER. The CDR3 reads CASSQGRTGMIDEQYF.

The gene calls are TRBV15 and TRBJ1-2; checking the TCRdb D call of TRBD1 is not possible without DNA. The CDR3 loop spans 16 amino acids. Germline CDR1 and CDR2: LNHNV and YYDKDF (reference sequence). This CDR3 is CATSSGTGGAWYGYTF.

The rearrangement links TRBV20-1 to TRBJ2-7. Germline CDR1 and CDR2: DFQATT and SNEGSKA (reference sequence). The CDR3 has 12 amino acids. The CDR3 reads CSAFYSAVEQYF.

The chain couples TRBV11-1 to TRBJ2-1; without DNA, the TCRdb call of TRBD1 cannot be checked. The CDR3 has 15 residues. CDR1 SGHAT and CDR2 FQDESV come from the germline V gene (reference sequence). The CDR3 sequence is CASSNSGTGYNEQFF.

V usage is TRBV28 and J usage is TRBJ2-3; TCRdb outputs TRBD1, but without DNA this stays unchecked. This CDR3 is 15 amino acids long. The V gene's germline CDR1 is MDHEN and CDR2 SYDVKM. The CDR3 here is CASGLAVARGNTQYF. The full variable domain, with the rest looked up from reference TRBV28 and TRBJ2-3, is DVKVTQSSRYLVKRTGEKVFLECVQDMDHENMFWYRQDPGLGLRLIYFSYDVKMKEKGDIPEGYSVSREKKERFSLILESASTNQTSMYLCASGLAVARGNTQYFGPGTRLTVL.

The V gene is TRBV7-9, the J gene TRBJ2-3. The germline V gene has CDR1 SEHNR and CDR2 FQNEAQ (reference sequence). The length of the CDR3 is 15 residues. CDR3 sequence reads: CASSLATELTDTQYF.

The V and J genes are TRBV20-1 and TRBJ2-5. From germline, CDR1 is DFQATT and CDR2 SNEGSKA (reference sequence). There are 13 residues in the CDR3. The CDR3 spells CSARASEQETQYF.

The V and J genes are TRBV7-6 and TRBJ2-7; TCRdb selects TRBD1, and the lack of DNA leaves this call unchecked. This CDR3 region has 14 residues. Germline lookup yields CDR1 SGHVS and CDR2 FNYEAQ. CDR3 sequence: CASSWGTEAYEQYF.

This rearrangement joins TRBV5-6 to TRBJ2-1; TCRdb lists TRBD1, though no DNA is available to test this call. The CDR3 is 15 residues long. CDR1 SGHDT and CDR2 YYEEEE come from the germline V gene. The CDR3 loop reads CASSPGDRVYNEQFF.

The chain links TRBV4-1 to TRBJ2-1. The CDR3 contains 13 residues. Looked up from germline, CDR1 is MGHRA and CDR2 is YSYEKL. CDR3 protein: CASSQITPNEQFF.

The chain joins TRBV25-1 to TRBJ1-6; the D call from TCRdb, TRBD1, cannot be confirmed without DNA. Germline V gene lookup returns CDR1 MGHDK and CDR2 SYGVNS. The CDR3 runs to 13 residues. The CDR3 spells CASRGQGILTLHF.